The next 12 T cell receptor beta chains were all read from a single sample in a study of blood T cell repertoires in COVID-19. Produced via immunoSEQ multiplex PCR; TCRdb's table is partial and in-frame only. The sample holds around 50,000 clones, 89% seen once. Sequenced material: peripheral blood. The receptors come from a human donor in a cohort sampled during active COVID-19.

The chain has TRBV7-6 and TRBJ2-7; TRBD1 aligns across 9 bases. This CDR3 comprises 16 residues. Per the germline V gene, CDR1 is SGHVS and CDR2 is FNYEAQ. Germline trimming cut 4 bases from V and 4 bases from J; bases unmatched to any gene: 11. CDR3 sequence reads: CASSSIIGQGIYEQYF. Written as DNA, the CDR3 is TGTGCCAGCAGCTCGATTATAGGACAGGGGATTTACGAGCAGTACTTC. Based on the CDR3 plus reference TRBV7-6 and TRBJ2-7, the full variable domain is GAGVSQSPRYKVTKRGQDVALRCDPISGHVSLYWYRQALGQGPEFLTYFNYEAQQDKSGLPNDRFSAERPEGSISTLTIQRTEQRDSAMYRCASSSIIGQGIYEQYFGPGTRLTVT.

The rearrangement joins TRBV15 to TRBJ2-3, with 10 bases fitting TRBD2. Germline-derived CDR1 and CDR2 are LNHNV and YYDKDF (reference sequence). This CDR3 contains 19 residues. V lost 1 base, J lost 5 bases, and 15 bases stayed unmatched. The CDR3 sequence is CATSRATASGSIFLDTQYF. Written as DNA, the CDR3 is TGTGCCACCAGCAGAGCCACGGCTAGCGGGAGTATTTTTTTAGATACGCAGTATTTT.

V usage is TRBV18 and J usage is TRBJ2-2, with D hard to call. The CDR3 is made up of 14 amino acids. Germline lookup yields CDR1 KGHSH and CDR2 LQKENI. V was pared by 3 bases and J by 1 base, with 6 bases between. This CDR3 is CASSPAKNTGELFF. Here the CDR3 DNA reads TGTGCCAGCTCACCGGCCAAGAACACCGGGGAGCTGTTTTTT.

The chain recombines TRBV2 with TRBJ2-7, with D maybe TRBD1 (6 bases). V dropped 9 bases and J dropped 2 bases, with 17 bases sitting between them. CDR1 is SNHLY, CDR2 FYNNEI, per germline. The CDR3 consists of 14 residues. The CDR3: CARDPRTETYEQYF. The CDR3 nucleotides read TGTGCCAGGGACCCAAGGACAGAAACCTACGAGCAGTACTTC.

V is TRBV20-1 and J is TRBJ1-1; D unclear. The CDR3 extends over 11 amino acids. Germline V gene data show CDR1 as DFQATT and CDR2 as SNEGSKA (reference sequence). Between the trimmed V and J ends, which lost 0 bases and 4 bases, there was a span of 3 bases. This chain's CDR3 is CSARDITEAFF. CDR3 sequence (DNA): TGCAGTGCTAGAGATATCACTGAAGCTTTCTTT.

J is TRBJ2-3 and V is TRBV19; D is perhaps TRBD1 (5 bases). CDR1 and CDR2 from the germline V gene are LNHDA and SQIVND (reference sequence). This CDR3 spans 14 amino acids. V was pared by 5 bases and J by 1 base, with 10 bases between. The CDR3 coding sequence is TGTGCCAGTAGTCAGGGCAGGGGCACAGATACGCAGTATTTT. It is translated as CASSQGRGTDTQYF. The whole variable domain, filled in from reference TRBV19 and TRBJ2-3, reads DGGITQSPKYLFRKEGQNVTLSCEQNLNHDAMYWYRQDPGQGLRLIYYSQIVNDFQKGDIAEGYSVSREKKESFPLTVTSAQKNPTAFYLCASSQGRGTDTQYFGPGTRLTVL.

DNA of the CDR3: TGCAGCGTTTCCTCCGGGAGAGACTACAATGAGCAGTTCTTC. Its translation: CSVSSGRDYNEQFF. This chain links TRBV29-1 with TRBJ2-1; D possibly corresponds to TRBD2 (6 bases). V was cut by 5 bases and J by 3 bases, with 14 bases left in between. The CDR3 has 14 residues. Germline V gene data show CDR1 as SQVTM and CDR2 as ANQGSEA.

The V gene is TRBV27, the J gene TRBJ2-7; TRBD1 aligns across 9 bases. The CDR3 covers 13 residues. V shed 7 bases and J 5 bases; nucleotides not matched to a gene: 6. Germline V gene sequence: CDR1 MNHEY, CDR2 SMNVEV (reference sequence). CDR3 nucleotides: TGTGCCAGCACGGGACAGGGCTTGAACGAGCAGTACTTC. It yields the protein CASTGQGLNEQYF.

This clone occurred once. The gene calls are TRBV4-1 and TRBJ1-1; D is ambiguous. The CDR3 is 13 residues long. Per germline, CDR1 MGHRA and CDR2 YSYEKL. V was shortened by 3 bases and J by 5 bases, with 10 bases between the two germline ends. CDR3 sequence: CASSQSGSTEAFF. Written as DNA, the CDR3 is TGCGCCAGCAGCCAGAGCGGTAGTACTGAAGCTTTCTTT.

This clone was seen only a few times. The gene calls are TRBV10-1 and TRBJ1-1, with D perhaps TRBD1 (6 bases). This CDR3 has 13 residues. Germline V gene data show CDR1 as WNHNN and CDR2 as SYGVQD (reference sequence). Trimming cost V 0 bases and J 8 bases, with 10 bases left between them. The DNA for the CDR3 is TGCGCCAGCAGTGAGTCGGGCACAGGGGAAGCTTTCTTT. Residues: CASSESGTGEAFF.

The chain recombines TRBV7-9 with TRBJ2-5, with D hard to call. Trimming took off 5 bases at V and 4 bases at J, with 11 bases between the two ends. The CDR3 is made up of 13 amino acids. CDR1 and CDR2 from the germline V gene are SEHNR and FQNEAQ (reference sequence). CDR3 in DNA: TGTGCCAGCAGCATTAGCTTCGCAGAGACCCAGTACTTC. This codes for CASSISFAETQYF.

This chain links TRBV5-8 with TRBJ2-1; TRBD1 aligns across 7 bases. Germline V CDR1 and CDR2: SGHTS, YDEGEE. CDR3 length: 15 residues. Unmatched junction bases numbered 8, after V lost 4 bases and J lost 4 bases. In DNA form, the CDR3 reads TGTGCCAGCAGCCCTAGACAGGGTGTATACAATGAGCAGTTCTTC. The encoded protein is CASSPRQGVYNEQFF.